These T cell receptor beta chains were read from a single sample in a study of cytomegalovirus exposure and HLA in healthy donors. This table comes from immunoSEQ multiplex PCR, and its TCRdb copy is limited to in-frame clones, with some not included. The top ten hold about an eighth of the sample, which has 150,000 to 200,000 clones, around 83% seen once. The sequenced material came from PBMCs. The source of these receptors is a woman in her thirties in good health and CMV-seropositive. Each CDR3 is given with its conserved first and last residue. The order of the fields is CDR3 length, V gene, J gene, D gene, CDR3 protein, CDR3 DNA. A D gene is named only where the DNA matches it firmly.

>13|TRBV5-1|TRBJ2-7|NA
CASSLSATYEQYF
TGCGCCAGCAGCTTGAGTGCAACTTACGAGCAGTACTTC
>16|TRBV4-1|TRBJ2-7|TRBD2
CASSRTLAGGSYEQYF
TGCGCCAGCAGCCGAACACTAGCGGGAGGGTCCTACGAGCAGTACTTC
>16|TRBV19|TRBJ2-1|TRBD2
CASTRRTRSSYNEQFF
TGTGCCAGTACTAGACGGACTAGAAGCTCCTACAATGAGCAGTTCTTC
>16|TRBV7-9|TRBJ2-7|TRBD1
CASSSQGHRGLYEQYF
TGTGCCAGCAGCTCTCAGGGTCACAGGGGCCTCTACGAGCAGTACTTC
>12|TRBV5-6|TRBJ2-5|NA
CASSSRYETQYF
TGTGCCAGCAGCTCTAGGTACGAGACCCAGTACTTC
>12|TRBV7-3|TRBJ2-2|NA
CASSFNSGELFF
TGTGCCAGCAGCTTTAATTCCGGGGAGCTGTTTTTT
>14|TRBV4-1|TRBJ2-2|NA
CASSQVIRPGELFF
TGCGCCAGCAGCCAAGTAATCAGGCCCGGGGAGCTGTTTTTT
>13|TRBV7-6|TRBJ1-2|TRBD1
CASSLTGGYGYTF
TGTGCCAGCAGCTTAACAGGGGGCTATGGCTACACCTTC
>14|TRBV6-1|TRBJ1-2|NA
CASSEARRDYGYTF
TGTGCCAGCAGTGAAGCGCGGAGAGACTATGGCTACACCTTC
>11|TRBV20-1|TRBJ1-2|NA
CSARQYYGYTF
TGCAGTGCCCGACAGTACTATGGCTACACCTTC